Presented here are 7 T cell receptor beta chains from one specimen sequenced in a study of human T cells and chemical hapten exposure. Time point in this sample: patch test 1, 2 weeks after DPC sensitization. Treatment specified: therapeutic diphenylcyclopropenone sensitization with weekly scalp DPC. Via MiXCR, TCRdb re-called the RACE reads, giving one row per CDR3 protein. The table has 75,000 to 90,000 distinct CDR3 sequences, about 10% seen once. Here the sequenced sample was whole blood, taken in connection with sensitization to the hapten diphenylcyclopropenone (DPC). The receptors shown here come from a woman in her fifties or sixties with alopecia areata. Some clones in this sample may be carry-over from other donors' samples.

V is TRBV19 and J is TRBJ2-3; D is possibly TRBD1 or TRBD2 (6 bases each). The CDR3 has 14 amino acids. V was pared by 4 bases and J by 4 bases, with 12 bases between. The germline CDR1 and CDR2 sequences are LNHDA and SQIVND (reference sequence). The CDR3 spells CASSTGATSDTQYF. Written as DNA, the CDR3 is TGTGCCAGTAGTACGGGGGCCACATCAGATACGCAGTATTTT. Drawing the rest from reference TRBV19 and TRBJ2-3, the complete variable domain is DGGITQSPKYLFRKEGQNVTLSCEQNLNHDAMYWYRQDPGQGLRLIYYSQIVNDFQKGDIAEGYSVSREKKESFPLTVTSAQKNPTAFYLCASSTGATSDTQYFGPGTRLTVL.

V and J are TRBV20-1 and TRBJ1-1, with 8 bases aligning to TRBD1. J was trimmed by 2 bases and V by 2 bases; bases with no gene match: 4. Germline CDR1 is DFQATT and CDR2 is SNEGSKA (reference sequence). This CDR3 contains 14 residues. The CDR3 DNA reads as TGCAGTGCTAGACAACAGGGGGGTAACACTGAAGCTTTCTTT. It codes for CSARQQGGNTEAFF.

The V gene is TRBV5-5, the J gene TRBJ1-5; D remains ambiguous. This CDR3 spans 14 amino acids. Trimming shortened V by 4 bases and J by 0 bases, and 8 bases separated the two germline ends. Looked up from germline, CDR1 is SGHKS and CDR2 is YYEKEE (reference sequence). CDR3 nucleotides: TGTGCCAGCAGCGCCTACAGTAGCAATCAGCCCCAGCATTTT. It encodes CASSAYSSNQPQHF.

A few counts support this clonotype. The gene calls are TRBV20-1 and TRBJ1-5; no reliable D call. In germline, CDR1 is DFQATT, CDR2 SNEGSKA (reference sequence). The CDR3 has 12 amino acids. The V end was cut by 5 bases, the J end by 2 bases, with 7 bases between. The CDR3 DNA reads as TGCAGTGCTCGTTTCGGCAATCAGCCCCAGCATTTT. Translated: CSARFGNQPQHF.

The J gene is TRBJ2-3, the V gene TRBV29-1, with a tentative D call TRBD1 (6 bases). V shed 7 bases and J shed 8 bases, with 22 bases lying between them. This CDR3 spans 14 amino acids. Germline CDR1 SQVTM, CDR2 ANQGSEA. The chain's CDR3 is CSARQGQNLGTQYF. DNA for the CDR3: TGCAGCGCTCGCCAGGGGCAAAATTTAGGTACGCAGTATTTT.

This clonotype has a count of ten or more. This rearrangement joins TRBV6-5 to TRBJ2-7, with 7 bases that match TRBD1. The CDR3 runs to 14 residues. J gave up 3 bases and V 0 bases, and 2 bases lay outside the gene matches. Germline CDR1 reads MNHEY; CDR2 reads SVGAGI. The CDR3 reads CASSYSWTGYEQYF. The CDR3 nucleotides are TGTGCCAGCAGTTACTCGTGGACAGGCTACGAGCAGTACTTC.

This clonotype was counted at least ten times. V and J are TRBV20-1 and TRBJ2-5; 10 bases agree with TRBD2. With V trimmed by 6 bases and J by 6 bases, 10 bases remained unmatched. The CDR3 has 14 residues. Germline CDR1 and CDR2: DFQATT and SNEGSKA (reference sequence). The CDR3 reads CSAALAGVTQTQYF. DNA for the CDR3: TGCAGTGCCGCTCTAGCGGGAGTAACGCAGACCCAGTACTTC.